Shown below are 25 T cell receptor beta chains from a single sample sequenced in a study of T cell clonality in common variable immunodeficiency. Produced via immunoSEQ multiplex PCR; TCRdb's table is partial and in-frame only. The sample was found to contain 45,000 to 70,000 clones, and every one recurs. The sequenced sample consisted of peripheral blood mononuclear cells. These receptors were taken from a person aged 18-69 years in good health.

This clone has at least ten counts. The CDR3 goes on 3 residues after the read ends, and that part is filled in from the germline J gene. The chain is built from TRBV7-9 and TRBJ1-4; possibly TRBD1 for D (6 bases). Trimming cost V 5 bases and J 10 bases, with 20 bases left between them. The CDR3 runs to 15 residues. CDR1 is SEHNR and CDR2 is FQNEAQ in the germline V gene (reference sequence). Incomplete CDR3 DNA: TGTGCCAGCAGCCCCGAGGGGGTCTACCTATCAAAA. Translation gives CASSPEGVYLSK. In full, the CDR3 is CASSPEGVYLSKLFF.

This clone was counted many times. Incomplete CDR3 DNA: TGTGCCAGCAGTTCTAGCGGGATATCCACCGGGGAG. Protein sequence: CASSSSGISTGE. The CDR3, in full, reads CASSSSGISTGELFF. The chain carries TRBV28 and TRBJ2-2; 9 positions match TRBD2. The sequenced fragment ends 3 residues before the CDR3 boundary, so the rest is inferred from the germline J gene. Trimming removed 4 bases from V and 4 bases from J; junction bases left unmatched: 4. The CDR3 runs 15 residues. The germline V gene has CDR1 MDHEN and CDR2 SYDVKM.

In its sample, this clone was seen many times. CDR3 DNA (partial): TGCGCCAGCACCTATGGAGGGCAGACCTACAATGAG. Translating it yields CASTYGGQTYNE. The CDR3 reads in full as CASTYGGQTYNEQFF. This rearrangement joins TRBV5-1 to TRBJ2-1; maybe TRBD2 (6 bases). The CDR3 end lies 3 residues beyond the end of the read and is filled in from the germline J gene. The germline CDR1 and CDR2 sequences are SGHRS and YFSETQ. With 6 bases removed from V and 2 bases from J, the gap between germline ends came to 15 bases. This CDR3 region has 15 residues.

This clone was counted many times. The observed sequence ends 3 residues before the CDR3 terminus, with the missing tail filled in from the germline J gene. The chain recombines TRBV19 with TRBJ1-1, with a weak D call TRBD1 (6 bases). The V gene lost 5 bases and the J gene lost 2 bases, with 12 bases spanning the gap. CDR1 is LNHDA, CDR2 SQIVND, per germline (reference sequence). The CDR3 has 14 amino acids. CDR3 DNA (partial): TGTGCCAGTAGTCCGACGGACAGAAACACTGAA. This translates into CASSPTDRNTE. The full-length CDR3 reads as CASSPTDRNTEAFF.

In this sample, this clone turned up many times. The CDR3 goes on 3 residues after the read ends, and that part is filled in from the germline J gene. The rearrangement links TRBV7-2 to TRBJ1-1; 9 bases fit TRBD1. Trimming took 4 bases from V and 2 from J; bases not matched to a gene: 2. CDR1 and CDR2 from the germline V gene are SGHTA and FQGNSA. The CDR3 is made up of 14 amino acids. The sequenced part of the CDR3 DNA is TGTGCCAGCAGCTCGGACAGGGGAAACACTGAA. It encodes CASSSDRGNTE. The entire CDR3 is CASSSDRGNTEAFF.

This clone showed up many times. The CDR3 region is CASSPLGGAVGTQYF. The DNA read from the CDR3 is TGTGCCAGCAGCCCACTTGGGGGGGCAGTGGGGACC. This chain links TRBV7-9 with TRBJ2-5, with a possible D match to TRBD2 (7 bases). The sequenced fragment ends 3 residues before the CDR3 boundary, so the rest is inferred from the germline J gene. Germline-derived CDR1 and CDR2 are SEHNR and FQNEAQ (reference sequence). V lost 5 bases to trimming and J lost 7 bases, with 20 bases between them. CDR3 length equals 15 residues.

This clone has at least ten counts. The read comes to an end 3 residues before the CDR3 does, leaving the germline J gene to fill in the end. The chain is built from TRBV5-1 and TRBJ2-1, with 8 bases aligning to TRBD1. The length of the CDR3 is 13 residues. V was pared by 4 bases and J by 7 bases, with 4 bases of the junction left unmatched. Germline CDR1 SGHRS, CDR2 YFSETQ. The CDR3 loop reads CASSRTGLNEQFF. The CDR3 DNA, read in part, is TGCGCCAGCAGCAGGACAGGGCTTAATGAG.

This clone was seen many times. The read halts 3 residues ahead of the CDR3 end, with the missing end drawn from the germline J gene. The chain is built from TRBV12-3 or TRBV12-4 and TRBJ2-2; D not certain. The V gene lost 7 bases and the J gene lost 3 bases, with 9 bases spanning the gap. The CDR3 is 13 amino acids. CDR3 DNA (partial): TGTGCCAGCACCTTGGGCGACACCGGGGAG. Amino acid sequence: CASTLGDTGE. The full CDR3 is CASTLGDTGELFF.

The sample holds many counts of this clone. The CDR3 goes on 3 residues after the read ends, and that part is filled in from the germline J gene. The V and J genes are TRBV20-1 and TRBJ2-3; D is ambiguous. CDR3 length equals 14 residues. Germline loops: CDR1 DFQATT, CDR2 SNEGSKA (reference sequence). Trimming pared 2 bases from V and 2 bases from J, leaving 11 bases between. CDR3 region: CSARFQLSTDTQYF. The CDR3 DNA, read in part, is TGCAGTGCTAGATTTCAACTATCCACAGATACG.

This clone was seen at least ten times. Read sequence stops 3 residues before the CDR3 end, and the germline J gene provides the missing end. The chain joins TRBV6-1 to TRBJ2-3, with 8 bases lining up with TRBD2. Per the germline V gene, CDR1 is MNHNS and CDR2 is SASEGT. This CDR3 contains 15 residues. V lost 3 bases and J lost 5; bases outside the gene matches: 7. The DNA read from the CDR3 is TGTGCCAGCAGTGACCCGGGACTAGTGGTAGATACG. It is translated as CASSDPGLVVDT. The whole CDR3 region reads CASSDPGLVVDTQYF.

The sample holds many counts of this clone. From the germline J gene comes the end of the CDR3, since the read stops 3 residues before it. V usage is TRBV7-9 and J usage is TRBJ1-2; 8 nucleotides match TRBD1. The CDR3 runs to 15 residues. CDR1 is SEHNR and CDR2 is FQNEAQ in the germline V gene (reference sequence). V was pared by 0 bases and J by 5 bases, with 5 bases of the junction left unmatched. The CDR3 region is CASSLADRGLYGYTF. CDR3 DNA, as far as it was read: TGTGCCAGCAGCTTAGCTGACAGGGGTTTGTATGGC.

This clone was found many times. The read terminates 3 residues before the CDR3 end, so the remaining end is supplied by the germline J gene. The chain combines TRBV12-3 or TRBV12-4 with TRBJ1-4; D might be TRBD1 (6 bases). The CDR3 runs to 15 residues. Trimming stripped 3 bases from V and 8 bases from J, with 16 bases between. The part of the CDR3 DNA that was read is TGTGCCAGCAGTTTCTCGGGGGGGGGCAACGAAAAA. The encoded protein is CASSFSGGGNEK. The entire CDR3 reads CASSFSGGGNEKLFF.

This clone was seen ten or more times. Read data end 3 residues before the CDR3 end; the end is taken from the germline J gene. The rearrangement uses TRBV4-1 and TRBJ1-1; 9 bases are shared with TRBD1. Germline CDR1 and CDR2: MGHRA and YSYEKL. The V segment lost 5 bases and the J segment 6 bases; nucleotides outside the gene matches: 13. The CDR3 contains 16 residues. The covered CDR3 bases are TGCGCCAGCAGCGCAACGCACAGGGGGCGAATCGCTGAA. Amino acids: CASSATHRGRIAE. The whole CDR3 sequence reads CASSATHRGRIAEAFF.

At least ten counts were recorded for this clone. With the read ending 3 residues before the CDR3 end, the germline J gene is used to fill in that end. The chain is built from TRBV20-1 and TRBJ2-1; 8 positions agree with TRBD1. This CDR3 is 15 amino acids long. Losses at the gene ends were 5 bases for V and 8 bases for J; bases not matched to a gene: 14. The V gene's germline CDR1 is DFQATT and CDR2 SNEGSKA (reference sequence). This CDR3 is CSAQIPGQVADEQFF. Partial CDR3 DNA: TGCAGTGCTCAGATCCCGGGACAGGTCGCCGATGAG.

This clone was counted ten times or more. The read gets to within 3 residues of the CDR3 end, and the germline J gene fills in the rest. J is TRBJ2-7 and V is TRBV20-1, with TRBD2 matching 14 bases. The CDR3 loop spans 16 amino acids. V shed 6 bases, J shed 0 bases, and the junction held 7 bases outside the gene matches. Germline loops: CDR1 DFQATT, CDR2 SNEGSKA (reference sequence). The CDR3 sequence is CSAMTSGRAGSYEQYF. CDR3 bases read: TGCAGTGCCATGACTAGCGGGAGGGCCGGCTCCTACGAG.

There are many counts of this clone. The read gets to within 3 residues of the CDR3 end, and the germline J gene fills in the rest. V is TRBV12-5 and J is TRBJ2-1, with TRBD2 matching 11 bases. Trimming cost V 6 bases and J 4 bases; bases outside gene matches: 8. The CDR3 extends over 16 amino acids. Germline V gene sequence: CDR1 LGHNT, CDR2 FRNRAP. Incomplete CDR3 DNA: TGTGCTAGTGGCCGTGGGACTAGCGGATTTTACAATGAG. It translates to CASGRGTSGFYNE. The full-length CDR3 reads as CASGRGTSGFYNEQFF.

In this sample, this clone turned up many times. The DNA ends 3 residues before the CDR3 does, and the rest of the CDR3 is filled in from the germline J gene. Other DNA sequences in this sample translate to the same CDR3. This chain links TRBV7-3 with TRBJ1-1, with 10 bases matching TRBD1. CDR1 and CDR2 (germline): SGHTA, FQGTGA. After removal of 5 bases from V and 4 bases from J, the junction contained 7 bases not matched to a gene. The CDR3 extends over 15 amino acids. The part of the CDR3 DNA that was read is TGTGCCAGCAGCCAGTCCCGGGACAGGGGCACTGAA. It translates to CASSQSRDRGTE. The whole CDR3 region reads CASSQSRDRGTEAFF.

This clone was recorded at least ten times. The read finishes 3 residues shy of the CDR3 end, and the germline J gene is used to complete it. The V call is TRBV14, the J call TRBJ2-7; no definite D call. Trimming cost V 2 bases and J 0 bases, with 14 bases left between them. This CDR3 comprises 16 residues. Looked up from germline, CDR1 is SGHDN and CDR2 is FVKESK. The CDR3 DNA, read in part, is TGTGCCAGCAGCCAACCTCCGGGTCTGAGCTCCTACGAG. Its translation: CASSQPPGLSSYE. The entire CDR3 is CASSQPPGLSSYEQYF.

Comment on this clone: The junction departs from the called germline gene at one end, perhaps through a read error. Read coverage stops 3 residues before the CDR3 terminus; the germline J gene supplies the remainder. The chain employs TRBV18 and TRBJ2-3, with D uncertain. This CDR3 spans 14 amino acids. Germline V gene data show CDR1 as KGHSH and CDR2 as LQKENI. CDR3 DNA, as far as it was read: TGTGCCAGCTCCCCACCCACCTACACAGATGCG. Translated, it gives CASSPPTYTDA. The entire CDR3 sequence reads CASSPPTYTDAQYF.

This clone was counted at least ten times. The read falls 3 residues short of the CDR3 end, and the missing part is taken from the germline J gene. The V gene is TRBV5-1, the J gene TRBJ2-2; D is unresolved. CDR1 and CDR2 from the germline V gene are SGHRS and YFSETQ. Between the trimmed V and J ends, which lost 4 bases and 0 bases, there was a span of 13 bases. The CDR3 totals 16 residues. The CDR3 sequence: CASSASRDTNTGELFF. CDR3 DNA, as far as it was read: TGCGCCAGCAGCGCAAGTAGAGACACGAACACCGGGGAG.

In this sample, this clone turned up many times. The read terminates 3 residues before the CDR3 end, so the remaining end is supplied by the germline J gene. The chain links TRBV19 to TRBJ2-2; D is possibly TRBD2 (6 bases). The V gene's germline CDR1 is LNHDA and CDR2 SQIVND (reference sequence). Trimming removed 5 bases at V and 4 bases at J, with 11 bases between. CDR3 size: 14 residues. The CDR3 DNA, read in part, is TGTGCCAGTAGTGTGGGGGGTTTCACCGGGGAG. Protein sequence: CASSVGGFTGE. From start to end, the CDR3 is CASSVGGFTGELFF.

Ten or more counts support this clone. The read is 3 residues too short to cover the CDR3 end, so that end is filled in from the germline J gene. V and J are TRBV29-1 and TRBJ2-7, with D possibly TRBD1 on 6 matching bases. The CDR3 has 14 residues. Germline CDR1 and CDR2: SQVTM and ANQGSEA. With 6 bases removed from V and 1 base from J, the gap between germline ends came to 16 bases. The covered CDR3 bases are TGCAGCGTGGGCAGGGGTAACCCGTCCTACGAG. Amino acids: CSVGRGNPSYE. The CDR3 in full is CSVGRGNPSYEQYF.

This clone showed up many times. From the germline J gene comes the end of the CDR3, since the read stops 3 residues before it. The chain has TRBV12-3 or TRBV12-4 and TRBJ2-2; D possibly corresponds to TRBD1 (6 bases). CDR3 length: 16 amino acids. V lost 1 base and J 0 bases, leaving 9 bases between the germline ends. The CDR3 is CASSLDRVANTGELFF. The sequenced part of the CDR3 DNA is TGTGCCAGCAGTTTAGACAGGGTAGCGAACACCGGGGAG.

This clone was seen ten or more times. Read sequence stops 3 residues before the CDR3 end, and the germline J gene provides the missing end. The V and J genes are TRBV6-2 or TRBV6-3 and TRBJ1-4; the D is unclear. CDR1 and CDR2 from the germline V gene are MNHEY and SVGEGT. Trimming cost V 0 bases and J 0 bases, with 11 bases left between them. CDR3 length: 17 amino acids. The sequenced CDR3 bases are TGTGCCAGCAGTTACTCGACACAACCTGCAACTAATGAAAAA. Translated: CASSYSTQPATNEK. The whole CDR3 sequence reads CASSYSTQPATNEKLFF.

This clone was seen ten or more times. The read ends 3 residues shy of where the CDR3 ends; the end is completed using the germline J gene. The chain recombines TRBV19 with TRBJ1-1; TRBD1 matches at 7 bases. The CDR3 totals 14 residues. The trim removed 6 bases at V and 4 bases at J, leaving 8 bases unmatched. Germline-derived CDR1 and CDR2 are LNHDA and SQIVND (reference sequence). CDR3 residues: CASRVYRGFTEAFF. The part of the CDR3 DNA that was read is TGTGCCAGTAGGGTATACAGGGGATTCACTGAA.